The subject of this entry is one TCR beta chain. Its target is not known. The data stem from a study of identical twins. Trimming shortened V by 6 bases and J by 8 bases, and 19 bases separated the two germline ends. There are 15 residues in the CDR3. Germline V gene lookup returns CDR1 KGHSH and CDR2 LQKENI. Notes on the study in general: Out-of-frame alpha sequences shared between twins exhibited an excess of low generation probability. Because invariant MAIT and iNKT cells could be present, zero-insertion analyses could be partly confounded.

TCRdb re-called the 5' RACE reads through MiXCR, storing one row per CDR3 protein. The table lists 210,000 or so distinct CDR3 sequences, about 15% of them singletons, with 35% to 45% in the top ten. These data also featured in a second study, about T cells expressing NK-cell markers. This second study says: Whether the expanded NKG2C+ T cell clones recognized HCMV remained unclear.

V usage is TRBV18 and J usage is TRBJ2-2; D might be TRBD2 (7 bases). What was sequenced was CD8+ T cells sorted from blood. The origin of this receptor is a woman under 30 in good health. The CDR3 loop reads CASSPSAGATGELFF. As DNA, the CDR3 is TGTGCCAGCTCCCCGTCGGCGGGGGCTACAGGGGAGCTGTTTTTT.